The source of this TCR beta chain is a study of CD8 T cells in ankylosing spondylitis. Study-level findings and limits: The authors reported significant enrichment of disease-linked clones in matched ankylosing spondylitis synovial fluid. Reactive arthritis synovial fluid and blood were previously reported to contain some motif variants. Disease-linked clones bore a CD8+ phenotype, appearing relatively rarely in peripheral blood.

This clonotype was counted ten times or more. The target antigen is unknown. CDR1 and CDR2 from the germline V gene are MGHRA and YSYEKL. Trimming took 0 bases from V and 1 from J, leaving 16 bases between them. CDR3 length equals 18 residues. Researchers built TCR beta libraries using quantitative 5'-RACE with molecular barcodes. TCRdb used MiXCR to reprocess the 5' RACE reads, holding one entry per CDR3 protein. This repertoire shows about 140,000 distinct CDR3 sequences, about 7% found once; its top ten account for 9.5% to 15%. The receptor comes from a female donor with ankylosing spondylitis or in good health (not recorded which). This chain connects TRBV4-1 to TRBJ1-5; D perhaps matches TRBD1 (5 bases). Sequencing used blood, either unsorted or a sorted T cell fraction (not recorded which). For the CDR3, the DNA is TGCGCCAGCAGCCAAGAGGGGGGTAGGGTCGCCAGCAATCAGCCCCAGCATTTT. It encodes CASSQEGGRVASNQPQHF.